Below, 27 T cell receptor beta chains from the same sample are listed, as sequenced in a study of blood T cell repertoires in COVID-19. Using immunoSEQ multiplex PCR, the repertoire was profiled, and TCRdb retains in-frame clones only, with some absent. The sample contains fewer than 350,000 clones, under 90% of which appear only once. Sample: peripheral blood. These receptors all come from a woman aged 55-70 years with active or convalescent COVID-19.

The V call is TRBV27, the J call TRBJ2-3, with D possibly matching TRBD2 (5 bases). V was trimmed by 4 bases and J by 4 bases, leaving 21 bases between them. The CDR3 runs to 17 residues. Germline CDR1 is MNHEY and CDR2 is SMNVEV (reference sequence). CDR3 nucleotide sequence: TGTGCCAGCAGTTCCCAGGAGGATTTTCATTCCCCAGATACGCAGTATTTT. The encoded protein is CASSSQEDFHSPDTQYF.

The chain's CDR3 is CASSVQTGLSGNTIYF. The DNA of the CDR3 is TGTGCCAGCAGCGTGCAGACAGGCCTCTCTGGAAACACCATATATTTT. The chain couples TRBV7-9 to TRBJ1-3; D is perhaps TRBD1 (6 bases). The V end was cut by 5 bases, the J end by 0 bases, with 14 bases between. The germline gives CDR1 SEHNR, CDR2 FQNEAQ (reference sequence). The CDR3 covers 16 residues.

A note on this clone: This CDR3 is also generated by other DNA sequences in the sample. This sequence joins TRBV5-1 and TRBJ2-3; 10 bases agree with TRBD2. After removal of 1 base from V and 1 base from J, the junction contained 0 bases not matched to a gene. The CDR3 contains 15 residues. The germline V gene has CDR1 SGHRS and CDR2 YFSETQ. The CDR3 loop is CASSLTSGGTDTQYF. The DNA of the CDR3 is TGCGCCAGCAGCTTGACTAGCGGGGGCACAGATACGCAGTATTTT.

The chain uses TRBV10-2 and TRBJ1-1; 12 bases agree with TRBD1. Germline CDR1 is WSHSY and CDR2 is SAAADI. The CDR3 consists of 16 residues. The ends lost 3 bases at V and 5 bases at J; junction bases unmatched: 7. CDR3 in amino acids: CASSDRDRGPNTEAFF. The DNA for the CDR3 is TGCGCCAGCAGTGATAGGGACAGGGGGCCTAATACTGAAGCTTTCTTT.

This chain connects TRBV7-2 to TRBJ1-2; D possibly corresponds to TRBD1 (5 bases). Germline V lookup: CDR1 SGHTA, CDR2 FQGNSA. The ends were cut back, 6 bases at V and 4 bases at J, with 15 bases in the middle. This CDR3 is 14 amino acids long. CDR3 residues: CASSKDGGSYGYTF. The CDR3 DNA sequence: TGTGCCAGCAGTAAAGATGGGGGGAGCTATGGCTACACCTTC.

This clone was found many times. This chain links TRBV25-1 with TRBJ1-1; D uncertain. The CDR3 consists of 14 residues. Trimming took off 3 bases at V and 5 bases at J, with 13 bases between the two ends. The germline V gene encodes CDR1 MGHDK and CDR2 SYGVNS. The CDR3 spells CASSDPIRLTEAFF. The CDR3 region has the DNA TGTGCCAGCAGTGACCCGATCAGGTTAACTGAAGCTTTCTTT.

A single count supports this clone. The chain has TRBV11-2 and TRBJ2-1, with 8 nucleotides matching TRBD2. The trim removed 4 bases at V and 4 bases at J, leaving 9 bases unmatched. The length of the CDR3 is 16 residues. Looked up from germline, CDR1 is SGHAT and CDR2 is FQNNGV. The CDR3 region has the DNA TGTGCCAGCAGCTCATCCCCACTAGCGGCGTACAATGAGCAGTTCTTC. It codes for CASSSSPLAAYNEQFF.

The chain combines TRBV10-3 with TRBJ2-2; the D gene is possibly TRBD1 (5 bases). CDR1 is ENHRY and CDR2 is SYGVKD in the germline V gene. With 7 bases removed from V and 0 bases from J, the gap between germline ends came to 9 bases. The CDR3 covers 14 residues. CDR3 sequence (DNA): TGTGCCATCACAGACAGTCCGAACACCGGGGAGCTGTTTTTT. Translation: CAITDSPNTGELFF.

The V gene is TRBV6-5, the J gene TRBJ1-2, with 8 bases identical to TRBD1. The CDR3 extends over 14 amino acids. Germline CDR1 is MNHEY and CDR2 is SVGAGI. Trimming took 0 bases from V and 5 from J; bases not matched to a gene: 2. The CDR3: CASSYSGQVYGYTF. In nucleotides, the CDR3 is TGTGCCAGCAGTTACTCGGGACAGGTTTATGGCTACACCTTC.

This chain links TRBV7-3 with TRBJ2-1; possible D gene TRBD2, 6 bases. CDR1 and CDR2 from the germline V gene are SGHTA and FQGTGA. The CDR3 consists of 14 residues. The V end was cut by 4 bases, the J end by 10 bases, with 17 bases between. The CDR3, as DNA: TGTGCCAGCAGCTCAGGGCTTCTAGCGCTGGAGCAGTTCTTC. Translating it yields CASSSGLLALEQFF.

This CDR3 is CASSYSGNRKGPQHF. The DNA for the CDR3 is TGTGCCAGCAGTTACTCGGGGAACAGGAAAGGGCCCCAGCATTTT. The chain couples TRBV6-6 to TRBJ1-5, with D possibly TRBD1 on 5 matching bases. The CDR3 spans 15 residues. In germline, CDR1 is MNHNY, CDR2 SVGAGI (reference sequence). V was cut by 0 bases and J by 9 bases, with 15 bases left in between.

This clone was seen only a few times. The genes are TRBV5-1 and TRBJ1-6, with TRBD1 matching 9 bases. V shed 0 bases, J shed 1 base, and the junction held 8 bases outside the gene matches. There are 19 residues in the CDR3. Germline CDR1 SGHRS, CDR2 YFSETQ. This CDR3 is CASSLVRTGVESYNSPLHF. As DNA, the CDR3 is TGCGCCAGCAGCTTGGTCCGGACAGGGGTAGAGTCCTATAATTCACCCCTCCACTTT.

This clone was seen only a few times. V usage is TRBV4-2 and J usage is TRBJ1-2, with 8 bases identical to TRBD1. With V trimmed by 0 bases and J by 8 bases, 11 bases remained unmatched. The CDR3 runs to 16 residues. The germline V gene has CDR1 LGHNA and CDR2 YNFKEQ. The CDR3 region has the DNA TGTGCCAGCAGCCAAGACGTCGGACAGGGCTTCCCCGGCTACACCTTC. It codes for CASSQDVGQGFPGYTF.

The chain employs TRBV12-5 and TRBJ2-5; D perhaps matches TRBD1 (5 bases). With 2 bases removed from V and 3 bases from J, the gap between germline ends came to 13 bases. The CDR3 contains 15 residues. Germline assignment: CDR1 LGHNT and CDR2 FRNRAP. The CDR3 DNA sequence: TGTGCTAGTGGTTTGCCCCTCGGACACGAAGAGACCCAGTACTTC. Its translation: CASGLPLGHEETQYF.

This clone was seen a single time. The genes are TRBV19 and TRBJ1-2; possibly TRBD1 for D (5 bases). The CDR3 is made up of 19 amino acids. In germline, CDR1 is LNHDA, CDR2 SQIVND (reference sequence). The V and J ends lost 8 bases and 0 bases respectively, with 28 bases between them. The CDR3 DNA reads TGTGCCAGTGGTTCTACCTCCACAGTGATTAGGGGAACTAACTATGGCTACACCTTC. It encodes CASGSTSTVIRGTNYGYTF.

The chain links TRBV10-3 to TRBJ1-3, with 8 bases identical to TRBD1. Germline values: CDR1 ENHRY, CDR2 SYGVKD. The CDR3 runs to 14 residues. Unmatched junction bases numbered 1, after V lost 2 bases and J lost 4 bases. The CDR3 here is CAISEGQGGNTIYF. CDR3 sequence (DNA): TGTGCCATCAGTGAGGGACAGGGAGGAAACACCATATATTTT.

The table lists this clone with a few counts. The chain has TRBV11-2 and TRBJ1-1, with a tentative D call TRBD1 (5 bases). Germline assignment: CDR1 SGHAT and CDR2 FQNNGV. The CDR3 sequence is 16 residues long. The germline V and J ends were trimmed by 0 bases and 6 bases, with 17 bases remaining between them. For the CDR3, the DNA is TGTGCCAGCAGCTTAGATCGTCGGGCAGGGTTCCCTGAAGCTTTCTTT. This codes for CASSLDRRAGFPEAFF.

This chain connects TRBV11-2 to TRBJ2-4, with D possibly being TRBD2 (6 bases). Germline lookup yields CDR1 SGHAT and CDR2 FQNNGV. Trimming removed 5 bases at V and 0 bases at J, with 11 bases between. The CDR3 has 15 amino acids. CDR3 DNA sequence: TGTGCCAGCAGCACTCCGGGACTAGCCAAAAACATTCAGTACTTC. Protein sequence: CASSTPGLAKNIQYF. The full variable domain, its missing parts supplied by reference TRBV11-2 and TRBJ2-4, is EAGVAQSPRYKIIEKRQSVAFWCNPISGHATLYWYQQILGQGPKLLIQFQNNGVVDDSQLPKDRFSAERLKGVDSTLKIQPAKLEDSAVYLCASSTPGLAKNIQYFGAGTRLSVL.

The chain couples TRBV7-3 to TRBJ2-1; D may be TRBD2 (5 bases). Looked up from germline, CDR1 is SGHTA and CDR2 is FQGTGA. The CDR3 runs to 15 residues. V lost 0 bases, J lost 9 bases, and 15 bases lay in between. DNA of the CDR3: TGTGCCAGCAGCTTAACGCCACTAGGCGGTGGTGAGCAGTTCTTC. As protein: CASSLTPLGGGEQFF.

The CDR3 loop reads CAISPTENSPLHF. CDR3 sequence (DNA): TGTGCCATCAGTCCGACAGAGAATTCACCCCTCCACTTT. J is TRBJ1-6 and V is TRBV10-3; D possibly corresponds to TRBD1 (5 bases). Between the trimmed V and J ends, which lost 5 bases and 7 bases, there was a span of 9 bases. Germline lookup yields CDR1 ENHRY and CDR2 SYGVKD. The CDR3 totals 13 residues.

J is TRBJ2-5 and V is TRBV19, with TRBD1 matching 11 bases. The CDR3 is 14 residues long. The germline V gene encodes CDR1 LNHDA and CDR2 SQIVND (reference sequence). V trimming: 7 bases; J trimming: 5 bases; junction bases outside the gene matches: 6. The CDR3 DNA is TGTGCCAGTACCCCGGGACAGGGGGACGAGACCCAGTACTTC. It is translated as CASTPGQGDETQYF.

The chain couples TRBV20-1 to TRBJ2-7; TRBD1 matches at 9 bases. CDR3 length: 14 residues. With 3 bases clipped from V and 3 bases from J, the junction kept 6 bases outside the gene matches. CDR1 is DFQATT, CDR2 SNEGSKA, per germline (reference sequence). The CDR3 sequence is CSASADRGLYEQYF. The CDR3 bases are TGCAGTGCTAGTGCGGACAGGGGTCTCTACGAGCAGTACTTC.

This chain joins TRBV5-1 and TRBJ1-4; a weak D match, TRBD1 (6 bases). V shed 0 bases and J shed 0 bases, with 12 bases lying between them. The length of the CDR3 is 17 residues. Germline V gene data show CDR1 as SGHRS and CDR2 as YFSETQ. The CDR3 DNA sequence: TGCGCCAGCAGCTTGGAGGACAGCTTAGCAACTAATGAAAAACTGTTTTTT. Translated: CASSLEDSLATNEKLFF.

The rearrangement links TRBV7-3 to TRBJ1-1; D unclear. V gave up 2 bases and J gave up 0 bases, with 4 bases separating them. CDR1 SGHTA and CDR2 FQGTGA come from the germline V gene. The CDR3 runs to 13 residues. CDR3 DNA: TGTGCCAGCAGCTTATCTCTGAACACTGAAGCTTTCTTT. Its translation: CASSLSLNTEAFF.

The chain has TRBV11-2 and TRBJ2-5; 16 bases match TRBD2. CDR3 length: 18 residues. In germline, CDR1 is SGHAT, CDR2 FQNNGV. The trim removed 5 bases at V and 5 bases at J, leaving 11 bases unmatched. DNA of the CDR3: TGTGCCAGCAGCCCCCAACCCGGGACTAGCGGGGGGGCTGAGACCCAGTACTTC. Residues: CASSPQPGTSGGAETQYF.

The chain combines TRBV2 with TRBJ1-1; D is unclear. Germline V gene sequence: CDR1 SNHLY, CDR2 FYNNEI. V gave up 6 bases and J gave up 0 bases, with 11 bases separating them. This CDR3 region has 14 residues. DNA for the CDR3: TGTGCCAGCAGGGTGACACACCTGAACACTGAAGCTTTCTTT. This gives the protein CASRVTHLNTEAFF. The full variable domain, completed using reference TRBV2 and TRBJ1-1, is EPEVTQTPSHQVTQMGQEVILRCVPISNHLYFYWYRQILGQKVEFLVSFYNNEISEKSEIFDDQFSVERPDGSNFTLKIRSTKLEDSAMYFCASRVTHLNTEAFFGQGTRLTVV.

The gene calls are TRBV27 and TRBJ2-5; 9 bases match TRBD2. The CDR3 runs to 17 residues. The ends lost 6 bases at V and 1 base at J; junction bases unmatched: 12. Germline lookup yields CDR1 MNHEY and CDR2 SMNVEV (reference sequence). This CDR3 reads CASRRMAGGSLQETQYF. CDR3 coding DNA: TGTGCCAGCAGAAGAATGGCGGGGGGGTCCCTCCAAGAGACCCAGTACTTC.